This T cell receptor (beta chain) comes out of a study of cytomegalovirus exposure and HLA in healthy donors. Study-level results: Several of the most significant clusters appeared linked to common viral pathogens, based on a later analysis. Likely technical artifact: a cluster of highly shared sequence variants. Researchers reported in a later analysis that a missense DCLRE1C variant was tied to TCR beta V- and J-gene trimming.

This CDR3 has 16 residues. Trimming removed 4 bases from V and 4 bases from J; junction bases left unmatched: 11. From germline, CDR1 is SEHNR and CDR2 FQNEAQ (reference sequence). The PCR contained 60 Vbeta and 13 Jbeta primers. The authors' processing: Approximately 83 million unique TCR beta chains, 8.5 million to 14 million shared, were counted in a later analysis. Produced via immunoSEQ multiplex PCR; TCRdb's table is partial and in-frame only. Clonal size and the V and J genes are those of that table, whereas D and trimming came from the DNA. This sample has some 170,000 clones; approximately 80% occur once, and the top ten carry 1.5% to 2%. Notes on this clone: As yet, its antigen is unknown.

The sample was PBMCs. The receptor comes from a woman in her late teens or twenties in good health and CMV-seronegative. The chain uses TRBV7-9 and TRBJ2-3; TRBD1 aligns across 7 bases. This CDR3 reads CASSSKTGLRPDTQYF. The CDR3 DNA follows: TGTGCCAGCAGCTCGAAGACAGGGTTACGTCCAGATACGCAGTATTTT.